This T cell receptor beta chain was profiled in a study of cytomegalovirus exposure and HLA in healthy donors. On the study more broadly: Some 85 million unique TCRs, all from HLA-typed donors, were included in an early release of the data.

Primers included in the PCR were 60 Vbeta and 13 Jbeta primers. Sequenced by immunoSEQ multiplex PCR; TCRdb stores in-frame clones only, minus some. This listing includes some 130,000 clones. The sample comprised PBMCs. This sequence originates from a woman aged 40-49 years in good health and CMV-seropositive.

This chain's CDR3 is CASSLGGNTGTETQYF. As DNA, the CDR3 is TGTGCCAGCAGTTTAGGGGGGAATACGGGTACAGAGACCCAGTACTTC. The chain employs TRBV28 and TRBJ2-5, with D possibly matching TRBD2 (6 bases). V was shortened by 2 bases and J by 4 bases, with 17 bases between the two germline ends. Germline V gene data show CDR1 as MDHEN and CDR2 as SYDVKM. The CDR3 runs 16 residues.